The 22 T cell receptor beta chains in this list originate from one sample, sequenced in a study of blood T cells in healthy people across ages. The use of a sample-barcoded 5' primer and a J-beta primer mix characterized a second PCR of roughly 7 to 11 cycles. MiXCR, run by TCRdb on the 5' RACE reads, gives a single entry per CDR3 protein. This sample has 1.5 million to 2 million distinct CDR3 sequences, with approximately 40% found just once. The material sequenced was blood. These receptors were obtained from a human donor in good health.

The chain recombines TRBV20-1 with TRBJ2-3; 9 bases agree with TRBD2. Germline CDR1 DFQATT, CDR2 SNEGSKA (reference sequence). V gave up 6 bases and J gave up 0 bases; unmatched junction bases: 7. This CDR3 spans 15 amino acids. CDR3 region: CSADIAGVSTDTQYF. The DNA for the CDR3 is TGCAGTGCGGATATAGCGGGGGTTAGCACAGATACGCAGTATTTT.

Only a few counts were recorded for this clonotype. V is TRBV5-1 and J is TRBJ1-1, with TRBD1 matching over 8 bases. Germline CDR1 SGHRS, CDR2 YFSETQ. There are 15 residues in the CDR3. J was trimmed by 1 base and V by 3 bases; bases with no gene match: 5. The CDR3: CASSSLGQGNTEAFF. DNA for the CDR3: TGCGCCAGCAGCTCGTTAGGACAGGGGAACACTGAAGCTTTCTTT.

This chain uses TRBV25-1 with TRBJ2-4; 8 bases agree with TRBD1. TRBJ2-7 explains the end of the DNA better; the J call may be wrong. Per the germline V gene, CDR1 is MGHDK and CDR2 is SYGVNS. The CDR3 is 14 residues long. CDR3 nucleotide sequence: TGTGCCAGCAGTTACCAGGGGGCTGTCTACGAGCAGTACTTC. Its protein is CASSYQGAVYEQYF.

This clonotype has a handful of counts. The chain uses TRBV18 and TRBJ2-2; D gene ambiguous. The germline V and J ends were trimmed by 6 bases and 1 base, with 9 bases remaining between them. Germline loops: CDR1 KGHSH, CDR2 LQKENI. The CDR3 is made up of 14 amino acids. As DNA, the CDR3 is TGTGCCAGCTCCCCCCTCGGGAACACCGGGGAGCTGTTTTTT. Translated, it gives CASSPLGNTGELFF.

This clonotype was seen only a few times. The chain is built from TRBV12-1 and TRBJ1-2; no check of the table's D call, TRBD1, against the DNA was made. TRBV12-1 is recorded as a pseudogene. The CDR3 runs to 14 residues. The CDR3 loop is CASSFWGTGRGYTF. The CDR3 nucleotides are TGTGCCAGCAGCTTTTGGGGCACTGGTCGGGGCTACACCTTC.

The chain recombines TRBV29-1 with TRBJ2-5, with D unresolved. This CDR3 has 12 residues. The germline CDR1 and CDR2 sequences are SQVTM and ANQGSEA. Trimming took off 7 bases at V and 4 bases at J, with 13 bases between the two ends. This chain's CDR3 is CSGARAAETQYF. CDR3 coding DNA: TGCAGCGGGGCCCGGGCCGCAGAGACCCAGTACTTC.

This rearrangement joins TRBV7-2 to TRBJ2-1; 7 bases agree with TRBD2. Germline V gene lookup returns CDR1 SGHTA and CDR2 FQGNSA. The V and J ends lost 8 bases and 5 bases, in that order; junction bases with no gene match: 9. The CDR3 loop spans 14 amino acids. The CDR3 region is CASGPLAANNEQFF. The DNA of the CDR3 is TGTGCCAGCGGACCGCTAGCGGCAAACAATGAGCAGTTCTTC.

The V and J genes are TRBV21-1 and TRBJ2-1; the table's D call TRBD1 went unverified against the DNA. TRBV21-1 is termed a pseudogene. The CDR3 has 16 residues. In DNA, the CDR3 is TGTGCCAGCAGGCAATCGGGAAGAAACCTCCAAGAGACCCAGTTCTTC. Translation gives CASRQSGRNLQETQFF.

This clonotype showed up many times. CDR3: CSARDGVTYNSPLHF. Written as DNA, the CDR3 is TGCAGTGCTAGAGACGGGGTCACCTATAATTCACCCCTCCACTTT. The chain joins TRBV20-1 to TRBJ1-6; D gene unclear. Germline V gene lookup returns CDR1 DFQATT and CDR2 SNEGSKA (reference sequence). The CDR3 has 15 residues. The germline V and J ends were trimmed by 0 bases and 2 bases, with 8 bases remaining between them.

This clonotype was seen only a few times. The chain recombines TRBV9 with TRBJ1-4; maybe TRBD1 (5 bases). Germline V gives CDR1 SGDLS, CDR2 YYNGEE. The CDR3 runs to 14 residues. Trimming pared 4 bases from V and 5 bases from J, leaving 12 bases between. CDR3 coding DNA: TGTGCCAGCAGCTCCCCGGGGGGGAATGAAAAACTGTTTTTT. Translating gives CASSSPGGNEKLFF.

This clonotype was observed a handful of times. The rearrangement uses TRBV6-5 and TRBJ2-5; 10 bases align to TRBD1. There are 15 residues in the CDR3. The germline gives CDR1 MNHEY, CDR2 SVGAGI. With 5 bases clipped from V and 5 bases from J, the junction kept 8 bases outside the gene matches. The CDR3, as DNA: TGTGCCAGCAGTAACTATAGGACAGGGGGGGAGACCCAGTACTTC. It specifies CASSNYRTGGETQYF.

The chain links TRBV9 to TRBJ2-1, with D maybe TRBD2 (7 bases). The ends were cut back, 4 bases at V and 7 bases at J, with 21 bases in the middle. The CDR3 spans 16 residues. Per the germline V gene, CDR1 is SGDLS and CDR2 is YYNGEE. This chain's CDR3 is CASSPNPGGTGNEQFF. The CDR3 DNA sequence: TGTGCCAGCAGCCCCAACCCGGGGGGCACAGGTAATGAGCAGTTCTTC.

This chain joins TRBV6-2 or TRBV6-3 and TRBJ2-1; weak D call: TRBD2 (6 bases). This CDR3 is built from 15 residues. CDR1 and CDR2 from the germline V gene are MNHEY and SVGEGT. Trimming removed 0 bases at V and 15 bases at J, with 21 bases between. CDR3 in DNA: TGTGCCAGCAGTTACTCGGTGGGATGCAGGGAGGTTCCGTTCTTC. As protein: CASSYSVGCREVPFF.

A few counts support this clonotype. The V gene is TRBV2, the J gene TRBJ1-1; D is undetermined. V lost 0 bases and J 7 bases, leaving 9 bases between the germline ends. In germline, CDR1 is SNHLY, CDR2 FYNNEI. This CDR3 comprises 13 residues. This chain's CDR3 is CASSEARGLEAFF. The CDR3 bases are TGTGCCAGCAGTGAAGCGCGAGGGCTTGAAGCTTTCTTT. Full variable domain (outside the CDR3, taken from reference TRBV2 and TRBJ1-1): EPEVTQTPSHQVTQMGQEVILRCVPISNHLYFYWYRQILGQKVEFLVSFYNNEISEKSEIFDDQFSVERPDGSNFTLKIRSTKLEDSAMYFCASSEARGLEAFFGQGTRLTVV.

The rearrangement links TRBV15 to TRBJ1-4; the D gene is possibly TRBD1 (6 bases). V lost 5 bases to trimming and J lost 4 bases, with 14 bases between them. Germline assignment: CDR1 LNHNV and CDR2 YYDKDF (reference sequence). CDR3 size: 15 residues. The CDR3 region is CATSRMTGLNEKLFF. The CDR3 DNA follows: TGTGCCACCAGCCGAATGACAGGCCTTAATGAAAAACTGTTTTTT.

This chain joins TRBV20-1 and TRBJ2-3; a possible D gene is TRBD1 (5 bases). Between the trimmed V and J ends, which lost 0 bases and 2 bases, there was a span of 12 bases. CDR3 length: 15 amino acids. The germline V gene has CDR1 DFQATT and CDR2 SNEGSKA (reference sequence). The CDR3 here is CSARDWQDNTDTQYF. The CDR3 DNA reads TGCAGTGCTAGAGATTGGCAGGACAACACAGATACGCAGTATTTT.

The CDR3 reads CASSRRSLVETQYF. The DNA for the CDR3 is TGTGCCAGCAGTCGGAGATCATTGGTGGAGACCCAGTACTTC. J is TRBJ2-5 and V is TRBV7-9; D is unclear. V lost 6 bases and J 5 bases, leaving 16 bases between the germline ends. The CDR3 sequence is 14 residues long. Germline V gene data show CDR1 as SEHNR and CDR2 as FQNEAQ (reference sequence).

For this clonotype: One junction end does not reproduce the germline sequence, and a read error may be involved. The chain has TRBV12-3 or TRBV12-4 and TRBJ1-2; TRBD1 might be the D (5 bases). The length of the CDR3 is 15 residues. CDR3 residues: CASRHTGGRGYGYTF. CDR3 sequence (DNA): TGCGCCAGCCGTCACACCGGGGGAAGAGGCTATGGCTACACCTTC.

The J gene is TRBJ2-7, the V gene TRBV6-6, with 12 bases fitting TRBD2. The better agreement between TRBJ2-5 and the DNA end casts doubt on the J call. The CDR3 covers 15 residues. Germline CDR1 and CDR2: MNHNY and SVGAGI (reference sequence). CDR3 amino acids: CASSQLAGGIETQYF. The CDR3 coding sequence is TGTGCCAGCAGCCAACTAGCGGGGGGTATAGAGACCCAGTACTTC.

The rearrangement joins TRBV7-9 to TRBJ1-1; 10 bases are a match to TRBD1. The CDR3 runs to 15 residues. V lost 5 bases, J lost 5 bases, and 8 bases stayed unmatched. The germline V gene has CDR1 SEHNR and CDR2 FQNEAQ (reference sequence). For the CDR3, the DNA is TGTGCCAGCAGCCCTGGGGACAGGGGCGATACTGAAGCTTTCTTT. This translates into CASSPGDRGDTEAFF.

This clonotype came up a few times. The chain uses TRBV20-1 and TRBJ2-5, with D perhaps matching TRBD1 (6 bases). Germline V gene data show CDR1 as DFQATT and CDR2 as SNEGSKA (reference sequence). The CDR3 contains 15 residues. Trimming removed 3 bases from V and 0 bases from J, with 14 bases in between. CDR3 nucleotide sequence: TGCAGTGCTAGCAGGGGAAATTGGTACCAAGAGACCCAGTACTTC. Residues: CSASRGNWYQETQYF.

The genes are TRBV5-1 and TRBJ2-7, with D hard to call. From germline, CDR1 is SGHRS and CDR2 YFSETQ. Trimming shortened V by 0 bases and J by 3 bases, and 13 bases separated the two germline ends. The CDR3 is 15 amino acids. DNA of the CDR3: TGCGCCAGCAGCTTGGACACTTCCTTGCTCTACGAGCAGTACTTC. The encoded protein is CASSLDTSLLYEQYF. Full variable domain (missing parts from reference TRBV5-1 and TRBJ2-7): KAGVTQTPRYLIKTRGQQVTLSCSPISGHRSVSWYQQTPGQGLQFLFEYFSETQRNKGNFPGRFSGRQFSNSRSEMNVSTLELGDSALYLCASSLDTSLLYEQYFGPGTRLTVT.